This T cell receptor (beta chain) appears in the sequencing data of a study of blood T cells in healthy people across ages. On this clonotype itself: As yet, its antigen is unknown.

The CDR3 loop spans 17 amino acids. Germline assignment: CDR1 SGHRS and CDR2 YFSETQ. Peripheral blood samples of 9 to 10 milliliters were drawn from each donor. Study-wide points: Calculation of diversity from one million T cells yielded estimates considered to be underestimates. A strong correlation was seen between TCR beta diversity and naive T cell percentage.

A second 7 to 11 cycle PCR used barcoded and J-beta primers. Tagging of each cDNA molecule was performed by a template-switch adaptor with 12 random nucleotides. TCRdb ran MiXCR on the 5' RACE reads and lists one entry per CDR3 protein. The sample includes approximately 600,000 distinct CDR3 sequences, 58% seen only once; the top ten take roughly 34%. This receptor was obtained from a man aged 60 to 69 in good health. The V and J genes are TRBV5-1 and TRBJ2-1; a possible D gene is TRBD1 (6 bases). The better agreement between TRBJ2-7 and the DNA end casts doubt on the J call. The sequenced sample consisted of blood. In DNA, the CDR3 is TGCGCCAGCAGCTTCCAGGGGCCGACCAGTACCTACAATGAGCAGTACTTC. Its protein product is CASSFQGPTSTYNEQYF.